This T cell receptor beta chain is from a study of T-cell reconstitution after alpha-beta-depleted transplantation in children. This clonotype turned up a few times. As yet, its antigen is unknown. Study outcomes and limitations: Reports say that about two months after transplant, the alpha-beta T cells came out of several hundred graft clones that had expanded. Recipient T cells and thymic progenitors that survived gave rise to the high TCRbeta diversity observed at day 60 in some patients. Fresh T-cell production supplied most of the T-cell counts and diversity seen one year after transplant.

Unique molecular identifiers were incorporated during preparation of the TCRbeta library. TCRdb re-called the PCR reads with MiXCR, one entry per CDR3 protein. The top ten hold 0.79% of the sample, which has under 850,000 distinct CDR3 sequences, about an eighth seen once. V trimming: 1 base; J trimming: 9 bases; junction bases outside the gene matches: 7. The CDR3 covers 15 residues. Germline V CDR1 and CDR2: SGHVS, FQNEAQ. The sample here was PBMCs, taken before TCRalphabeta/CD19-depleted stem cell transplant. The clonotype comes from a girl aged 2 to 9 with congenital amegakaryocytic thrombocytopenia, due to receive a stem cell transplant. The rearrangement uses TRBV7-8 and TRBJ2-1, with 9 bases that match TRBD2. CDR3 sequence: CASSLEAGGSSEQFF. DNA of the CDR3: TGTGCCAGCAGCTTAGAAGCGGGAGGAAGCAGTGAGCAGTTCTTC.